The rows below give T cell receptor beta chains drawn from one sample of a study of response to subunit inactivated influenza vaccine. Via MiXCR, TCRdb re-called the RT-PCR reads, giving one row per CDR3 protein. The sample consists of around 710,000 distinct CDR3 sequences, approximately 15% of them appearing once. The input for sequencing was PBMCs from blood, taken less than 15 days before vaccination. These receptors were taken from a man aged 50 to 60 who received an inactivated influenza vaccine. CDR3s include the opening cysteine and the closing phenylalanine or tryptophan. Fields, in order: J gene, clone size, D gene, V gene, CDR3 protein, CDR3 DNA. The D gene is left open where the match is weak. Clone size is not always given. Where it is, it says once, few, many or a class for expanded clones.

j_gene: TRBJ2-1
abundance: -
d_gene: TRBD2
v_gene: TRBV7-9
CDR3aa: CASSLPGLAGENEQFF
CDR3nt: TGTGCCAGCAGCTTACCCGGACTAGCGGGAGAGAATGAGCAGTTCTTC

j_gene: TRBJ1-1
abundance: -
d_gene: -
v_gene: TRBV6-2/TRBV6-3
CDR3aa: CASSWASNLNTEAFF
CDR3nt: TGTGCCAGCAGTTGGGCTTCTAACTTGAACACTGAAGCTTTCTTT

j_gene: TRBJ2-1
abundance: -
d_gene: TRBD1
v_gene: TRBV5-6
CDR3aa: CASSHLKGGYEQFF
CDR3nt: TGTGCCAGCAGCCATCTCAAAGGGGGCTATGAGCAGTTCTTC

j_gene: TRBJ2-7
abundance: -
d_gene: -
v_gene: TRBV5-1
CDR3aa: CASSFDGAYEQYF
CDR3nt: TGCGCCAGCAGCTTTGACGGTGCCTACGAGCAGTACTTC

j_gene: TRBJ2-2
abundance: few
d_gene: -
v_gene: TRBV4-2
CDR3aa: CASSQDRGRANTGELFF
CDR3nt: TGTGCCAGCAGCCAAGATAGGGGCAGGGCGAACACCGGGGAGCTGTTTTTT

j_gene: TRBJ1-1
abundance: many
d_gene: -
v_gene: TRBV7-2
CDR3aa: CASTPDRLSGTEAFF
CDR3nt: TGTGCCAGCACCCCGGACAGATTGTCGGGCACTGAAGCTTTCTTT

j_gene: TRBJ1-2
abundance: few
d_gene: -
v_gene: TRBV5-1
CDR3aa: CASSPGPGLANYGYTF
CDR3nt: TGCGCCAGCAGCCCCGGGCCAGGGCTAGCTAACTATGGCTACACCTTC

j_gene: TRBJ2-2
abundance: few
d_gene: -
v_gene: TRBV4-3
CDR3aa: CASSQPGGTGELFF
CDR3nt: TGCGCCAGCAGCCAGCCCGGTGGGACCGGGGAGCTGTTTTTT

j_gene: TRBJ1-5
abundance: -
d_gene: -
v_gene: TRBV25-1
CDR3aa: CASSVDSINQPQHF
CDR3nt: TGTGCCAGCAGTGTGGACAGCATCAATCAGCCCCAGCATTTT

j_gene: TRBJ1-1
abundance: -
d_gene: -
v_gene: TRBV3-1
CDR3aa: CASSHFGQQNTEAFF
CDR3nt: TGTGCCAGCAGCCATTTTGGCCAACAGAACACTGAAGCTTTCTTT

j_gene: TRBJ2-5
abundance: many
d_gene: -
v_gene: TRBV4-1
CDR3aa: CASSQDLTNQETQYF
CDR3nt: TGCGCCAGCAGCCAAGATTTAACAAATCAAGAGACCCAGTACTTC

j_gene: TRBJ2-3
abundance: many
d_gene: TRBD2
v_gene: TRBV9
CDR3aa: CASSGYSGSSTDTQYF
CDR3nt: TGTGCCAGCAGCGGCTATAGCGGGAGCTCGACAGATACGCAGTATTTT

j_gene: TRBJ2-6
abundance: -
d_gene: -
v_gene: TRBV11-2
CDR3aa: CASSLFVEDYSGANVLTF
CDR3nt: TGTGCCAGCAGCTTATTTGTTGAGGACTACTCTGGGGCCAACGTCCTGACTTTC

j_gene: TRBJ2-1
abundance: -
d_gene: TRBD2
v_gene: TRBV5-1
CDR3aa: CASSPTSGPYNEQFF
CDR3nt: TGCGCCAGCAGTCCGACTAGCGGGCCGTACAATGAGCAGTTCTTC

j_gene: TRBJ2-5
abundance: few
d_gene: -
v_gene: TRBV27
CDR3aa: CASSMQGRKETQYF
CDR3nt: TGTGCCAGCAGTATGCAGGGGCGAAAAGAGACCCAGTACTTC

j_gene: TRBJ1-5
abundance: few
d_gene: TRBD1
v_gene: TRBV4-1
CDR3aa: CASSQTGQGDNQPQHF
CDR3nt: TGCGCCAGCAGCCAAACGGGACAGGGCGACAATCAGCCCCAGCATTTT

j_gene: TRBJ2-1
abundance: -
d_gene: -
v_gene: TRBV20-1
CDR3aa: CSAQRGRPGNEQFF
CDR3nt: TGCAGTGCTCAGCGAGGTAGGCCTGGGAATGAGCAGTTCTTC

j_gene: TRBJ2-3
abundance: -
d_gene: -
v_gene: TRBV6-1
CDR3aa: CASRGTSSTDTQYF
CDR3nt: TGTGCCAGTCGAGGGACCTCTAGCACAGATACGCAGTATTTT

j_gene: TRBJ2-3
abundance: -
d_gene: -
v_gene: TRBV27
CDR3aa: CASSPTGTGRWSQYF
CDR3nt: TGTGCCAGCAGTCCCACCGGGACGGGGAGGTGGTCGCAGTATTTT

j_gene: TRBJ2-4
abundance: -
d_gene: TRBD2
v_gene: TRBV5-6
CDR3aa: CASSLETGGPNKNIQYF
CDR3nt: TGTGCCAGCAGCTTGGAAACGGGAGGCCCTAACAAAAACATTCAGTACTTC

j_gene: TRBJ1-5
abundance: few
d_gene: -
v_gene: TRBV2
CDR3aa: CASSADSLPNQPQHF
CDR3nt: TGTGCCAGCAGCGCGGACAGTCTCCCCAATCAGCCCCAGCATTTT

j_gene: TRBJ2-5
abundance: -
d_gene: -
v_gene: TRBV4-2
CDR3aa: CASSQVGGGPRETQYF
CDR3nt: TGTGCCAGCAGCCAAGTTGGTGGGGGGCCTCGGGAGACCCAGTACTTC

j_gene: TRBJ2-7
abundance: few
d_gene: -
v_gene: TRBV20-1
CDR3aa: CSASKYYEQYF
CDR3nt: TGCAGTGCTTCAAAGTACTACGAGCAGTACTTC

j_gene: TRBJ2-5
abundance: few
d_gene: TRBD1
v_gene: TRBV12-3/TRBV12-4
CDR3aa: CASSPRDRGETQYF
CDR3nt: TGTGCCAGCAGTCCGCGGGACAGGGGAGAGACCCAGTACTTC

j_gene: TRBJ2-1
abundance: few
d_gene: -
v_gene: TRBV4-1
CDR3aa: CASSQDLAGFGYNEQFF
CDR3nt: TGCGCCAGCAGCCAAGATTTAGCAGGGTTTGGCTACAATGAGCAGTTCTTC

j_gene: TRBJ2-7
abundance: many
d_gene: TRBD2
v_gene: TRBV28
CDR3aa: CASRTGTSGRASYEQYF
CDR3nt: TGTGCCAGCAGAACCGGGACTAGCGGGAGGGCCTCCTACGAGCAGTACTTC

j_gene: TRBJ1-6
abundance: few
d_gene: -
v_gene: TRBV18
CDR3aa: CASSPGGSDSPLHF
CDR3nt: TGTGCCAGCTCACCAGGGGGCTCAGATTCACCCCTCCACTTT

j_gene: TRBJ1-5
abundance: many
d_gene: -
v_gene: TRBV12-3/TRBV12-4
CDR3aa: CASSLGEDQPQHF
CDR3nt: TGTGCCAGCAGTTTAGGTGAAGATCAGCCCCAGCATTTT

j_gene: TRBJ2-3
abundance: few
d_gene: TRBD2
v_gene: TRBV7-8
CDR3aa: CASSLGGGGNTDTQYF
CDR3nt: TGTGCCAGCAGCTTAGGGGGCGGGGGGAACACAGATACGCAGTATTTT

j_gene: TRBJ1-1
abundance: -
d_gene: -
v_gene: TRBV3-1
CDR3aa: CASTPGAMNTEAFF
CDR3nt: TGTGCCAGCACCCCGGGTGCTATGAACACTGAAGCTTTCTTT

j_gene: TRBJ2-7
abundance: few
d_gene: -
v_gene: TRBV4-1
CDR3aa: CASSHRAGYEQYF
CDR3nt: TGCGCCAGCAGCCATCGGGCGGGCTACGAGCAGTACTTC

j_gene: TRBJ2-2
abundance: few
d_gene: TRBD2
v_gene: TRBV11-1
CDR3aa: CASSTSRLAGANTGELFF
CDR3nt: TGTGCCAGCAGCACCTCCCGACTAGCGGGGGCGAACACCGGGGAGCTGTTTTTT

j_gene: TRBJ2-7
abundance: -
d_gene: -
v_gene: TRBV28
CDR3aa: CASRTGRRSVYEQYF
CDR3nt: TGTGCCAGCAGAACCGGACGGAGAAGCGTCTACGAGCAGTACTTC

j_gene: TRBJ2-1
abundance: few
d_gene: TRBD2
v_gene: TRBV28
CDR3aa: CASSRTGTSILDEQFF
CDR3nt: TGTGCCAGCAGTCGGACCGGGACTAGCATTCTTGATGAGCAGTTCTTC

j_gene: TRBJ2-1
abundance: few
d_gene: -
v_gene: TRBV24-1
CDR3aa: CATSHGPEAPYNEQFF
CDR3nt: TGTGCCACCAGTCATGGACCAGAAGCCCCTTACAATGAGCAGTTCTTC

j_gene: TRBJ2-1
abundance: once
d_gene: TRBD2
v_gene: TRBV29-1
CDR3aa: CSVEARRGTSGRPLNYSEQFF
CDR3nt: TGCAGCGTTGAAGCGCGGCGCGGGACTAGCGGGAGGCCATTAAACTACAGTGAGCAGTTCTTC

j_gene: TRBJ2-7
abundance: many
d_gene: TRBD1
v_gene: TRBV27
CDR3aa: CASSHPKTGSDEQYF
CDR3nt: TGTGCCAGCAGTCACCCTAAGACAGGGTCGGACGAGCAGTACTTC